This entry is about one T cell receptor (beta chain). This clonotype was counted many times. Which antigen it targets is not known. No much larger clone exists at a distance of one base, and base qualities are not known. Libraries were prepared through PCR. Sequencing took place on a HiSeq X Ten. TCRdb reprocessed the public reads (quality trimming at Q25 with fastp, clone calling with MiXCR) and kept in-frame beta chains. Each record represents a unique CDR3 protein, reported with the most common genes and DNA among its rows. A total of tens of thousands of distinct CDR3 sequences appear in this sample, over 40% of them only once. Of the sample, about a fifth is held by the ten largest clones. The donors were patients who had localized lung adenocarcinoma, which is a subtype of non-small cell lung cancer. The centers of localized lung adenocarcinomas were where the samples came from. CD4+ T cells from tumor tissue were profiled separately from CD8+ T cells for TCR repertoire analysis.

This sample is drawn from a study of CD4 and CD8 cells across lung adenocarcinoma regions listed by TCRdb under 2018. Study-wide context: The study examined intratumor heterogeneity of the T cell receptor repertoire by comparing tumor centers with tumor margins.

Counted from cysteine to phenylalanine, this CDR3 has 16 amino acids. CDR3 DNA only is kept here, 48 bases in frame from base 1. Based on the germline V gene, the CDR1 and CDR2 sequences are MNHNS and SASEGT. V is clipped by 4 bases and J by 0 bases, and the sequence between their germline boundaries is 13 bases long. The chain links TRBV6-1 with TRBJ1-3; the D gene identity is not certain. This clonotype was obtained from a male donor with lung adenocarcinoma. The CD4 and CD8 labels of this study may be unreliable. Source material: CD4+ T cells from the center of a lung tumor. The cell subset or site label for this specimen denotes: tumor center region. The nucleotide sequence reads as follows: TGTGCCAGCAGTGCCCAAGGGCGGTACTCTGGAAACACCATATATTTT. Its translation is CASSAQGRYSGNTIYF.